This T cell receptor beta chain was recorded in a study of human T cells and chemical hapten exposure. V shed 3 bases and J 11 bases; nucleotides not matched to a gene: 17. This CDR3 has 16 amino acids. TCRdb passed the RACE reads through MiXCR, listing each CDR3 protein once. Found here are under 200,000 distinct CDR3 sequences, roughly a quarter of them singletons; the top ten hold around 1.9%. Time point defined: patch test 3, about 24 weeks after DPC sensitization. Indicated treatment: therapeutic diphenylcyclopropenone sensitization with weekly scalp DPC. V is TRBV12-3 or TRBV12-4 and J is TRBJ2-3; 7 nucleotides line up with TRBD2. The source was whole blood, collected in connection with sensitization to the hapten diphenylcyclopropenone (DPC). This receptor was taken from a young woman with alopecia areata. Some clones in this sample may be carry-over from other donors' samples. CDR3 nucleotides: TGTGCCAGCAGTTTGCCCGGGACCGCCAAGACTAGCTTGCAGTATTTT. It translates to CASSLPGTAKTSLQYF.